The following is a T cell receptor (beta chain) sequence with its context. Its specificity is not known. This sample was taken from a study of early T cells in non-severe SARS-CoV-2 infection. Looking at the study overall: Investigators sequenced bulk RNA drawn from unsorted whole blood, and chains remained unpaired. Study findings and constraints: Private and CD4 specificities were missed by VDJdb matching, which favored anti-spike CD8 responses.

J was trimmed by 3 bases and V by 2 bases; bases with no gene match: 8. The CDR3 spans 16 residues. The germline CDR1 and CDR2 sequences are LGHNA and YNFKEQ. Individual cDNA molecules received unique molecular identifiers. Using its own MiXCR run on the 5' RACE reads, TCRdb lists one record per CDR3 protein. The data contain 55,000 to 80,000 distinct CDR3 sequences, 8.8% of them seen just once; the ten biggest clones take up about an eighth. This chain uses TRBV4-2 with TRBJ2-3; 7 bases match TRBD2. Sequencing was performed on whole blood, taken at baseline. This clonotype was sampled from an adult who was a healthcare worker with PCR-confirmed SARS-CoV-2 infection or an uninfected control (not recorded which). As DNA, the CDR3 is TGTGCCAGCAGCCAACCTCGGGCGGGAGTGACAGATACGCAGTATTTT. Translated, it gives CASSQPRAGVTDTQYF.